In its sample, the clone carrying this TCR beta chain was seen once. The source of the sample is a study of tumor-infiltrating lymphocytes in primary liver carcinoma. A constant-region primer served to make TCR beta cDNA from around 500 ng total RNA. Modified slightly, ARM-PCR produced TCR beta libraries over three nested multiplex PCR rounds. The study ran its first two PCR rounds for 9 to 10 cycles each, using TRBV1-TRBV30 forward primers and a C-beta reverse primer. TCRdb called the multiplex PCR reads again in MiXCR, with one record for every CDR3 protein. Among about 100,000 distinct CDR3 sequences listed, about 63% were seen once. Each 20-30 mg portion of unsorted bulk tissue served as the source for co-extraction of RNA and DNA. The CDR3 is 15 amino acids. The V gene's germline CDR1 is SGHNT and CDR2 YENEEA. The V end lost 11 bases, the J end lost 7 bases, and 26 bases lay between the germline ends.

The chain is built from TRBV11-3 and TRBJ1-1; maybe TRBD1 (6 bases). This TCR was recovered from a woman aged 55-75 years with primary liver carcinoma and hepatitis B virus infection. Sequenced sample: liver tumor tissue from sampling region 2. Subset: tumor region T2, inferior pole. Here the CDR3 reads CAGGLGHGATVEAFF. For the CDR3, the DNA is TGTGCCGGCGGCCTGGGACATGGGGCGACGGTTGAAGCTTTCTTT.